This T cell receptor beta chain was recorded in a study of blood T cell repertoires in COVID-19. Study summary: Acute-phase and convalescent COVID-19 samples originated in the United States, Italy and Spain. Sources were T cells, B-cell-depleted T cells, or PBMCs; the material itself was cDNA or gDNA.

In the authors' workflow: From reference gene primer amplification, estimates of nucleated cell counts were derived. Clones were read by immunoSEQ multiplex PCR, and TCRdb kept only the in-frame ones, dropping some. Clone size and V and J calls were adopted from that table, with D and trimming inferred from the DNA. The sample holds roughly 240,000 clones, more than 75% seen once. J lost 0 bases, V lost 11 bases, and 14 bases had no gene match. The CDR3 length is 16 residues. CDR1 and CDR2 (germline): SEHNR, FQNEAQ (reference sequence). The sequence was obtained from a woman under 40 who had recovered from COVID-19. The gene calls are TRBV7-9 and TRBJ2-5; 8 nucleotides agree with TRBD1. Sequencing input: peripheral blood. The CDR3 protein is CAGRTSRGPNQETQYF. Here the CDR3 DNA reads TGTGCCGGAAGAACCTCCAGGGGGCCGAACCAAGAGACCCAGTACTTC.